This TCR beta chain was retrieved from a study of blood T cell repertoires in COVID-19. The table lists this clone with a few counts. The germline V gene has CDR1 LNHDA and CDR2 SQIVND (reference sequence). The V and J ends lost 1 base and 5 bases respectively, with 3 bases between them. The CDR3 is 13 amino acids. Clones were read by immunoSEQ multiplex PCR, and TCRdb kept only the in-frame ones, dropping some. This table holds roughly 200,000 clones, roughly 82% found once. The TCR was taken from an older woman with COVID-19, enrolled during active disease. Sequencing was performed on peripheral blood. The chain links TRBV19 to TRBJ1-6, with D hard to call. The CDR3 protein is CASSIADNSPLHF. The CDR3 nucleotides read TGTGCCAGTAGTATAGCGGATAATTCACCCCTCCACTTT.